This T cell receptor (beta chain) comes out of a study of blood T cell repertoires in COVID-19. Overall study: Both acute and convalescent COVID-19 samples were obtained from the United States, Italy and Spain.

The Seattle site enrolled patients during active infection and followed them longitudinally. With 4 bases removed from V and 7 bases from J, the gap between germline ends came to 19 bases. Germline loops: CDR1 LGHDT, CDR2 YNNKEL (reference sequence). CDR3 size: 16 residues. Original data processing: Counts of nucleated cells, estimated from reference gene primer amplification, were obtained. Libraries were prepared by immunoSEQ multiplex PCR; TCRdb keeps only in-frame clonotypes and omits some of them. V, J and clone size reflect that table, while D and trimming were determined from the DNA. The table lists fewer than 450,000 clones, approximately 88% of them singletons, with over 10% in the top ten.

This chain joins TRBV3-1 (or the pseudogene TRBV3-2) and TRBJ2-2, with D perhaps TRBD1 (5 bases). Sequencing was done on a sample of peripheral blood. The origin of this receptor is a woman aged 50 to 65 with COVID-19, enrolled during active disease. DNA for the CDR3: TGTGCCAGCAGCCTGCCCACCCCAGGGTTCGACGGGGAGCTGTTTTTT. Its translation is CASSLPTPGFDGELFF.